The text below deals with one T cell receptor (beta chain). Its target is unknown. The sample belongs to a study of cytomegalovirus exposure and HLA in healthy donors. General study results and limits: Available immune exposure information was restricted to CMV serostatus only. With high specificity and sensitivity, the classifier reportedly diagnosed cytomegalovirus status.

The germline CDR1 and CDR2 sequences are MDHEN and SYDVKM. With V trimmed by 5 bases and J by 3 bases, 3 bases remained unmatched. The CDR3 sequence is 13 residues long. It was with 60 Vbeta and 13 Jbeta primers that the PCR ran. Here immunoSEQ multiplex PCR was the method, and the copy in TCRdb shows in-frame clones only, minus some. There are around 150,000 clones in the sample; 55% to 80% occur only once, and roughly 7% lies in the top ten. V gene TRBV28 combines with J gene TRBJ2-7; the match to TRBD2 covers 8 bases. The source is a woman aged 60 to 75 in good health and CMV-seropositive. The specimen was PBMCs. CDR3 sequence reads: CASSEAGVYEQYF. The CDR3 DNA reads as TGTGCCAGCAGTGAAGCGGGAGTCTACGAGCAGTACTTC.